Ten or more counts support the clone carrying this T cell receptor (beta chain). Its specificity is unknown. This specimen belongs to a study of identical twins. Only healthy Caucasians were included as donors. Using its own MiXCR run on the 5' RACE reads, TCRdb lists one record per CDR3 protein. The sample consists of some 710,000 distinct CDR3 sequences, 5.5% to 7.5% of them appearing once. CDR3 length: 15 residues. In germline, CDR1 is ENHRY, CDR2 SYGVKD. The V gene end was trimmed by 3 bases and the J gene end by 4 bases; junction bases not matched to a gene: 3. Overall study results and limits: Out-of-frame TCR alpha sharing in monozygotic twins exceeded recombination model predictions. Out-of-frame alpha sequences that twins shared showed excess low generation probability. Conclusions were drawn cross-sectionally by statistical analysis, without following the same donors.

The specimen sequenced was naive T cells sorted from blood. The TCR was taken from a man between 18 and 29 years old in good health. This chain uses TRBV10-3 with TRBJ2-2; 9 nucleotides line up with TRBD1. CDR3 bases: TGTGCCATCAGTGACGTGGACAGGGGCACCGGGGAGCTGTTTTTT. Protein: CAISDVDRGTGELFF.